This TCR beta chain was sequenced for a study of T-cell reconstitution after alpha-beta-depleted transplantation in children. Findings and limits, study-wide: It was newly produced T cells that mostly accounted for T-cell counts and diversity one year after transplant. About two months after transplant, alpha-beta T cells reportedly came from several hundred expanded graft clones. Surviving thymic progenitors and recipient T cells were the source of high TCRbeta diversity at day 60 in some patients.

This clonotype was seen at least ten times. Its target is unknown. Unique molecular identifiers were incorporated into the prepared TCRbeta library. TCRdb called the PCR reads again in MiXCR, with one record for every CDR3 protein. The table shows approximately 97,000 distinct CDR3 sequences, with over 6% occurring only once. Trimming removed 0 bases at V and 8 bases at J, with 12 bases between. CDR3 length equals 13 residues. Germline CDR1 DFQATT, CDR2 SNEGSKA (reference sequence). V usage is TRBV20-1 and J usage is TRBJ2-3; D perhaps matches TRBD2 (5 bases). This specimen was PBMCs, taken before TCRalphabeta/CD19-depleted stem cell transplant. The source is a boy between 2 and 10 years old with acute lymphoblastic leukemia, due to receive a stem cell transplant. The CDR3 spells CSARDSVSGTQYF. In DNA, the CDR3 is TGCAGTGCTAGAGATTCCGTAAGCGGTACGCAGTATTTT.